This TCR beta chain came from a study of blood T cell repertoires in COVID-19. Study overall: PBMCs, B-cell-depleted T cells, or T cells provided the cDNA or gDNA that made up the material.

Original processing methods: Nucleated cell number was recorded as an estimate derived from reference gene primer amplification. Method: immunoSEQ multiplex PCR; TCRdb's copy keeps in-frame clones and lacks some. The DNA gave D and trimming, while V, J and clone size come from that table. In the table there are about 150,000 clones, approximately 90% of which are singletons. The CDR3 covers 16 residues. The V and J ends lost 2 bases and 7 bases, in that order; junction bases with no gene match: 10. The V gene's germline CDR1 is SGHTA and CDR2 FQGNSA. The chain uses TRBV7-2 and TRBJ1-4; 7 bases are a match to TRBD1. Material for sequencing was peripheral blood. The clonotype comes from a woman aged 55-75 years with active or convalescent COVID-19. CDR3 in amino acids: CASSLTFTGAGEKLFF. The CDR3 nucleotides are TGTGCCAGCAGCTTAACCTTCACAGGGGCCGGTGAAAAACTGTTTTTT.